This is a list of T cell receptor beta chains from one sample in a study of cytomegalovirus exposure and HLA in healthy donors. Some clones are missing from TCRdb's copy, which holds only in-frame ones; the method was immunoSEQ multiplex PCR. The table includes 70,000 to 95,000 clones, 90% to 95% detected once. The sequenced sample was PBMCs. The receptors were sampled from a young woman in good health and CMV-seronegative. Both conserved end residues are part of each CDR3. A D gene is named only where the DNA matches it firmly. Where a row states a size, it is once, few, many or the class of an expanded clone; other rows omit it.

d_gene: .; v_gene: TRBV7-3; abundance: once; j_gene: TRBJ2-1; CDR3aa: CASSPVRGGAYNEQFF; CDR3nt: TGTGCCAGCAGCCCAGTGCGAGGGGGGGCCTACAATGAGCAGTTCTTC
d_gene: TRBD2; v_gene: TRBV28; abundance: .; j_gene: TRBJ2-3; CDR3aa: CASSFEKLAGGWDTQYF; CDR3nt: TGTGCCAGCAGTTTCGAAAAGCTAGCGGGAGGTTGGGATACGCAGTATTTT
d_gene: .; v_gene: TRBV10-3; abundance: once; j_gene: TRBJ1-1; CDR3aa: CAISEAQGNTEAFF; CDR3nt: TGTGCCATCAGTGAGGCGCAGGGGAACACTGAAGCTTTCTTT
d_gene: TRBD1; v_gene: TRBV2; abundance: .; j_gene: TRBJ2-5; CDR3aa: CASRGTTGGQETQYF; CDR3nt: TGTGCCAGCAGGGGTACGACAGGGGGCCAAGAGACCCAGTACTTC
d_gene: .; v_gene: TRBV5-6; abundance: .; j_gene: TRBJ2-7; CDR3aa: CASSSDRSYEQYF; CDR3nt: TGTGCCAGCAGCTCGGACAGATCCTACGAGCAGTACTTC
d_gene: .; v_gene: TRBV6-1; abundance: .; j_gene: TRBJ1-3; CDR3aa: CASFHTGSRNTIYF; CDR3nt: TGTGCCAGCTTTCATACAGGTTCCCGAAACACCATATATTTT
d_gene: TRBD1; v_gene: TRBV7-9; abundance: .; j_gene: TRBJ2-2; CDR3aa: CASSADRGAGELFF; CDR3nt: TGTGCCAGCAGCGCGGACAGGGGTGCCGGGGAGCTGTTTTTT
d_gene: .; v_gene: TRBV6-4; abundance: once; j_gene: TRBJ2-7; CDR3aa: CASRCFYVTSSYEQYF; CDR3nt: TGTGCCAGCAGGTGTTTCTATGTCACCTCCTCCTACGAGCAGTACTTC
d_gene: TRBD1; v_gene: TRBV7-3; abundance: once; j_gene: TRBJ2-7; CDR3aa: CASSHDRDF; CDR3nt: TGTGCCAGCAGCCATGACAGGGACTTC
d_gene: .; v_gene: TRBV5-1; abundance: .; j_gene: TRBJ1-1; CDR3aa: CASSWTDRNTEAFF; CDR3nt: TGCGCCAGCAGCTGGACGGACAGGAACACTGAAGCTTTCTTT
d_gene: TRBD1; v_gene: TRBV6-1; abundance: .; j_gene: TRBJ1-2; CDR3aa: CASRQGYGYTF; CDR3nt: TGTGCCAGCCGACAGGGCTATGGCTACACCTTC
d_gene: TRBD2; v_gene: TRBV7-2; abundance: .; j_gene: TRBJ2-4; CDR3aa: CASSLTTRTSLGKNIQYF; CDR3nt: TGTGCCAGCAGCTTAACGACCAGGACTAGTTTGGGAAAAAACATTCAGTACTTC
d_gene: .; v_gene: TRBV6-5; abundance: once; j_gene: TRBJ2-2; CDR3aa: CASRSGIGELFF; CDR3nt: TGTGCCAGCAGGTCAGGAATCGGGGAGCTGTTTTTT
d_gene: .; v_gene: TRBV7-2; abundance: .; j_gene: TRBJ1-2; CDR3aa: CASSFGLGYTF; CDR3nt: TGTGCCAGCAGCTTTGGGCTTGGCTACACCTTC
d_gene: TRBD2; v_gene: TRBV11-2; abundance: .; j_gene: TRBJ2-5; CDR3aa: CASSLVGWGGGHQETQYF; CDR3nt: TGTGCCAGCAGCTTAGTAGGCTGGGGCGGGGGGCACCAAGAGACCCAGTACTTC
d_gene: .; v_gene: TRBV19; abundance: .; j_gene: TRBJ1-5; CDR3aa: CASSLQGLGQPQHF; CDR3nt: TGTGCCAGTAGCCTACAGGGTTTGGGTCAGCCCCAGCATTTT
d_gene: .; v_gene: TRBV5-4; abundance: .; j_gene: TRBJ2-2; CDR3aa: CASRLSGTGELFF; CDR3nt: TGTGCCAGCAGGCTCTCCGGGACCGGGGAGCTGTTTTTT
d_gene: .; v_gene: TRBV7-8; abundance: .; j_gene: TRBJ1-5; CDR3aa: CASSLAGGPSGQPQHF; CDR3nt: TGTGCCAGCAGCTTAGCGGGGGGGCCTTCGGGTCAGCCCCAGCATTTT
d_gene: .; v_gene: TRBV19; abundance: .; j_gene: TRBJ2-3; CDR3aa: CASSPTISTDTQYF; CDR3nt: TGTGCCAGTAGCCCGACTATTAGCACAGATACGCAGTATTTT
d_gene: TRBD2; v_gene: TRBV19; abundance: .; j_gene: TRBJ2-3; CDR3aa: CASSTLAGGSTDTQYF; CDR3nt: TGTGCCAGTAGTACTTTAGCGGGGGGAAGCACAGATACGCAGTATTTT
d_gene: TRBD2; v_gene: TRBV9; abundance: .; j_gene: TRBJ2-3; CDR3aa: CASSGAGLALDTQYF; CDR3nt: TGTGCCAGCAGCGGAGCGGGACTAGCGCTAGATACGCAGTATTTT
d_gene: TRBD1; v_gene: TRBV19; abundance: .; j_gene: TRBJ2-7; CDR3aa: CASSIYRGPYEQYF; CDR3nt: TGTGCCAGTAGTATCTACAGGGGTCCCTACGAGCAGTACTTC
d_gene: .; v_gene: TRBV5-1; abundance: .; j_gene: TRBJ2-1; CDR3aa: CASSLGQGYNEQFF; CDR3nt: TGCGCCAGCAGCTTGGGGCAGGGCTACAATGAGCAGTTCTTC
d_gene: .; v_gene: TRBV10-1; abundance: .; j_gene: TRBJ1-1; CDR3aa: CATPADADTEAFF; CDR3nt: TGCGCCACCCCCGCGGATGCGGACACTGAAGCTTTCTTT
d_gene: .; v_gene: TRBV28; abundance: once; j_gene: TRBJ1-5; CDR3aa: CASSFRLGQNQPQHF; CDR3nt: TGTGCCAGCAGTTTTCGACTGGGACAAAATCAGCCCCAGCATTTT
d_gene: .; v_gene: TRBV7-2; abundance: few; j_gene: TRBJ1-5; CDR3aa: CASSQGSNQPQHF; CDR3nt: TGTGCCAGCAGCCAGGGCAGCAATCAGCCCCAGCATTTT
d_gene: .; v_gene: TRBV27; abundance: .; j_gene: TRBJ2-2; CDR3aa: CASSLSQLRTENTGELFF; CDR3nt: TGTGCCAGCAGTTTATCCCAACTTCGGACAGAAAACACCGGGGAGCTGTTTTTT
d_gene: TRBD1; v_gene: TRBV2; abundance: .; j_gene: TRBJ2-7; CDR3aa: CANGQGRNEQYF; CDR3nt: TGTGCCAACGGACAGGGTAGAAACGAGCAGTACTTC
d_gene: TRBD1; v_gene: TRBV19; abundance: .; j_gene: TRBJ1-2; CDR3aa: CASSIGQGDYGYTF; CDR3nt: TGTGCCAGTAGTATAGGACAGGGGGACTATGGCTACACCTTC
d_gene: TRBD1; v_gene: TRBV6-5; abundance: once; j_gene: TRBJ1-3; CDR3aa: CASSRRTGGGNTIYF; CDR3nt: TGTGCCAGCAGTAGGAGGACAGGGGGCGGAAACACCATATATTTT
d_gene: .; v_gene: TRBV25-1; abundance: .; j_gene: TRBJ1-4; CDR3aa: CASSPDTTNEKLFF; CDR3nt: TGTGCCAGCAGCCCCGACACAACTAATGAAAAACTGTTTTTT
d_gene: .; v_gene: TRBV18; abundance: .; j_gene: TRBJ1-1; CDR3aa: CASSPGSGVNTEAFF; CDR3nt: TGTGCCAGCTCACCGGGGTCAGGGGTGAACACTGAAGCTTTCTTT
d_gene: TRBD1; v_gene: TRBV4-1; abundance: once; j_gene: TRBJ1-2; CDR3aa: CASSQGQGAYGYTF; CDR3nt: TGCGCCAGCAGCCAAGGACAGGGTGCCTATGGCTACACCTTC
d_gene: .; v_gene: TRBV28; abundance: .; j_gene: TRBJ2-1; CDR3aa: CAIAALPPTGNHNEQFF; CDR3nt: TGTGCCATCGCGGCGCTACCCCCAACAGGGAACCACAATGAGCAGTTCTTC
d_gene: .; v_gene: TRBV9; abundance: .; j_gene: TRBJ2-3; CDR3aa: CASSVQNRGTDTQYF; CDR3nt: TGTGCCAGCAGCGTACAGAACAGGGGCACAGATACGCAGTATTTT
d_gene: .; v_gene: TRBV14; abundance: .; j_gene: TRBJ2-5; CDR3aa: CASSQDWLIETQYF; CDR3nt: TGTGCCAGCAGCCAAGACTGGCTCATAGAGACCCAGTACTTC
d_gene: .; v_gene: TRBV7-9; abundance: once; j_gene: TRBJ1-1; CDR3aa: CASSLGTANTEAFF; CDR3nt: TGTGCCAGCAGCTTAGGTACAGCGAACACTGAAGCTTTCTTT
d_gene: .; v_gene: TRBV27; abundance: .; j_gene: TRBJ2-3; CDR3aa: CATRRGGTDTQYF; CDR3nt: TGTGCCACCCGACGGGGAGGCACAGATACGCAGTATTTT
d_gene: .; v_gene: TRBV20-1; abundance: .; j_gene: TRBJ1-4; CDR3aa: CSARVREKLFF; CDR3nt: TGCAGTGCGAGGGTCCGGGAAAAACTGTTTTTT
d_gene: TRBD2; v_gene: TRBV9; abundance: .; j_gene: TRBJ2-1; CDR3aa: CASSLLAGGHNEQFF; CDR3nt: TGTGCCAGCAGCCTACTAGCGGGGGGACACAATGAGCAGTTCTTC
d_gene: .; v_gene: TRBV11-2; abundance: .; j_gene: TRBJ2-6; CDR3aa: CASSLVDYGANVLTF; CDR3nt: TGTGCCAGCAGCTTAGTCGACTATGGGGCCAACGTCCTGACTTTC
d_gene: TRBD1; v_gene: TRBV5-5; abundance: .; j_gene: TRBJ1-2; CDR3aa: CASRPFQGAHGYTF; CDR3nt: TGTGCCAGCAGACCATTTCAGGGGGCGCATGGCTACACCTTC
d_gene: .; v_gene: TRBV5-1; abundance: few; j_gene: TRBJ2-7; CDR3aa: CASSLTGSYEQYF; CDR3nt: TGCGCCAGCAGCTTGACGGGGTCATACGAGCAGTACTTC
d_gene: TRBD1; v_gene: TRBV18; abundance: .; j_gene: TRBJ1-2; CDR3aa: CASSPPFRGRVYGYTF; CDR3nt: TGTGCCAGCTCACCACCTTTCAGGGGGCGCGTCTATGGCTACACCTTC